Described below is a single T cell receptor (beta chain) sequence and its context. Its target is not known. The data derive from a study of T cell responses to AZD1222 COVID-19 vaccine. Study-level results: Sampled repertoires all dated from after the peak T cell response. Most donors were white British and more were female, and clonal diversity was possibly underestimated.

The method was immunoSEQ multiplex PCR; TCRdb's version includes in-frame clones alone and lacks a portion of them. The table has tens of thousands of clones, about 88% seen once. The sequences come from peripheral blood, collected 28 days after the second AZD1222 dose. The TCR originated in an adult who received the AZD1222 COVID-19 vaccine.

The CDR3 DNA reads TGCGCCAGCAGCCCCGAGGAATTACATGGAAACACCATATATTTT. Its translation: CASSPEELHGNTIYF. V is TRBV5-1 and J is TRBJ1-3; D unresolved. Germline V gene data show CDR1 as SGHRS and CDR2 as YFSETQ. The CDR3 extends over 15 amino acids. V lost 4 bases, J lost 3 bases, and 14 bases lay in between. The full variable domain, rest sourced from reference TRBV5-1 and TRBJ1-3, is KAGVTQTPRYLIKTRGQQVTLSCSPISGHRSVSWYQQTPGQGLQFLFEYFSETQRNKGNFPGRFSGRQFSNSRSEMNVSTLELGDSALYLCASSPEELHGNTIYFGEGSWLTVV.